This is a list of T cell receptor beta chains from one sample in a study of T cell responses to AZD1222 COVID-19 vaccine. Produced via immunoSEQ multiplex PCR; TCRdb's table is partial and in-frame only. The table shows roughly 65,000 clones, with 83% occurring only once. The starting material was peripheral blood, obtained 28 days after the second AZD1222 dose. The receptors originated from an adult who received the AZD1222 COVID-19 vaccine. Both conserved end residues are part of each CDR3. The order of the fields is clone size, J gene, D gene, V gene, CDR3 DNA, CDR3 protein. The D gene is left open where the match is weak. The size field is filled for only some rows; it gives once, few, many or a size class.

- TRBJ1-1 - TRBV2 TGTGCCAGCAGTCCAGGGAACTTTCAAGCTTTCTTT CASSPGNFQAFF
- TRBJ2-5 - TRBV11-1 TGTGCCAGCAGCTTAGCGCTCAACGACTTTCAAGAGACCCAGTACTTC CASSLALNDFQETQYF
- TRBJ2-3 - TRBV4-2 TGTGCCAGCAGCCAAGTTCAGGGTCAAAGCACAGATACGCAGTATTTT CASSQVQGQSTDTQYF
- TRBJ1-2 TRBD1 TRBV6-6 TGTGCCAGCAGTTACGTTGACAGGGGAGGGGGCTACACCTTC CASSYVDRGGGYTF
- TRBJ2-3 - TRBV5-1 TGCGCCAGCAGCTTGGTGGCCGCAGATACGCAGTATTTT CASSLVAADTQYF
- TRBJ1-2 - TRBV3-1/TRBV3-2 TGTGCCAGCAGCTTCAGGGCTGATGGCTACACCTTC CASSFRADGYTF
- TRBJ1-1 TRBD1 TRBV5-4 TGTGCCAGCAGCTTGGGACAGGGTATTGAAGCTTTCTTT CASSLGQGIEAFF
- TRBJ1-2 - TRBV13 TGTGCCAGCAGCTCCGGACCTTCCCTTTATGGCTACACCTTC CASSSGPSLYGYTF
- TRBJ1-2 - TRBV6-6 TGTGCCAGCAGTTACCCTAACACAGGGAGTGACTATGGCTACACCTTC CASSYPNTGSDYGYTF
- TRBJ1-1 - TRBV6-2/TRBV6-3 TGTGCCAGCAGTTGGGGGGGGACTGAAGCTTTCTTT CASSWGGTEAFF
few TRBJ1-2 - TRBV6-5 TGTGCCAGCAGATCGGGACACTCCTGGTATGGCTACACCTTC CASRSGHSWYGYTF
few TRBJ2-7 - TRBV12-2 TGTGCAAGTCGCGGCCCGAGGGAGCAGTACTTC CASRGPREQYF
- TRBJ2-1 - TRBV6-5 TGTGCCAGCAGTTCTCCTAGAGACCTCTACAATGAGCAGTTCTTC CASSSPRDLYNEQFF
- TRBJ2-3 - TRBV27 TGTGCCAGCAGTTTACGGCCCCTTGGGGGAGTGCAGACAGATACGCAGTATTTT CASSLRPLGGVQTDTQYF
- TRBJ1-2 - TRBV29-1 TGCAGCGTTGAACGGCACTATGGCTACACCTTC CSVERHYGYTF